This T cell receptor beta chain was observed in a study of blood T cell repertoires in COVID-19. Across the study: Some COVID-19 samples were acute and others convalescent; all came from the United States, Italy and Spain.

Using immunoSEQ multiplex PCR, the repertoire was profiled, and TCRdb retains in-frame clones only, with some absent. The data contain about 270,000 clones, around nine tenths of them singletons. Regarding this clone: An end of the junction does not agree with germline; a read error may underlie this.

CDR1 and CDR2 (germline): KGHSH, LQKENI. CDR3 length equals 13 residues. The sequence derives from a man aged 35-49 years with active or convalescent COVID-19. Sequences were obtained from peripheral blood. This chain joins TRBV18 and TRBJ2-7; TRBD1 is a possible D gene (5 bases). The DNA for the CDR3 is TGTGCCAGCTCACTAAAGGGGCAGCACGAACAGTACTTC. Protein sequence: CASSLKGQHEQYF. Based on the CDR3 plus reference TRBV18 and TRBJ2-7, the full variable domain is NAGVMQNPRHLVRRRGQEARLRCSPMKGHSHVYWYRQLPEEGLKFMVYLQKENIIDESGMPKERFSAEFPKEGPSILRIQQVVRGDSAAYFCASSLKGQHEQYFGPGTRLTVT.